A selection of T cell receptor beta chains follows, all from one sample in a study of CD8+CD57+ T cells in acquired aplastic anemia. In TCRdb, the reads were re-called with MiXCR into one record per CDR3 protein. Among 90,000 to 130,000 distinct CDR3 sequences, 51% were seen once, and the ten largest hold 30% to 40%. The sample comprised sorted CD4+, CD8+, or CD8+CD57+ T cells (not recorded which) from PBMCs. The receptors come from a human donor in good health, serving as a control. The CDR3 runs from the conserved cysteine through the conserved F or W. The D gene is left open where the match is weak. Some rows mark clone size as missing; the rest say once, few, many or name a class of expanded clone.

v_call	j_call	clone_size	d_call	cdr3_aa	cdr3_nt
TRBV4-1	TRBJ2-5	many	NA	CASSQVAETQYF	TGCGCCAGCAGCCAAGTGGCGGAGACCCAGTACTTC
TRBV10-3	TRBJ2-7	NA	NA	CAISCTPGDSYEQYF	TGTGCCATCAGTTGCACCCCGGGGGACTCCTACGAGCAGTACTTC
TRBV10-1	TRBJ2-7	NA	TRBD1	CASSESGQGAYEQYF	TGCGCCAGCAGTGAGTCGGGACAGGGGGCCTACGAGCAGTACTTC
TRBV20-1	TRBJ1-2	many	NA	CSAPTGPGNYGYTF	TGCAGTGCCCCGACAGGCCCCGGCAACTATGGCTACACCTTC
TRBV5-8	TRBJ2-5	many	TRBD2	CASSGGVGETQYF	TGTGCCAGTTCGGGGGGGGTCGGAGAGACCCAGTACTTC
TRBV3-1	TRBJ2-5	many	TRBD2	CASRTSGGARQTQYF	TGTGCCAGCCGGACTAGCGGGGGGGCGCGACAGACCCAGTACTTC
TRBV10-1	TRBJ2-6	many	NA	CASSPGAGANVLTF	TGCGCCAGCTCCCCTGGTGCTGGGGCCAACGTCCTGACTTTC
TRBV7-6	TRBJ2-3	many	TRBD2	CASSLQGGTDTQYF	TGTGCCAGCAGCTTACAGGGAGGGACAGATACGCAGTATTTT
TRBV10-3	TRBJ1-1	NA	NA	CAIGSSGRGEAFF	TGTGCCATCGGTTCCTCGGGACGGGGTGAAGCTTTCTTT
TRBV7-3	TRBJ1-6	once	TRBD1	CASSSDGQGAGSPLHF	TGTGCCAGCAGCTCTGACGGACAGGGGGCCGGGTCACCCCTCCACTTT
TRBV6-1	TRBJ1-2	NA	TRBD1	CASSGDRRNYGYTF	TGTGCCAGCAGTGGGGACAGGAGAAACTATGGCTACACCTTC